One and the same sample provided the 2 T cell receptor beta chains below, sequenced in a study of identical twins. In TCRdb, the 5' RACE reads were re-called with MiXCR into one record per CDR3 protein. The table lists around 650,000 distinct CDR3 sequences, roughly 7.2% of them singletons. These data are also associated with another study on yellow fever vaccine responses in identical twins.

The sequencing input was PBMCs. The receptor source for this set is a woman between 18 and 29 years old in good health.

In this sample, this clonotype turned up many times. J is TRBJ2-1 and V is TRBV12-3 or TRBV12-4; the D gene could be TRBD1 or TRBD2 (5 bases each). This CDR3 comprises 14 residues. Trimming cost V 4 bases and J 7 bases, with 14 bases left between them. CDR3 in amino acids: CASSSGTRTNEQFF. CDR3 sequence (DNA): TGTGCCAGCAGTTCCGGGACCCGCACAAATGAGCAGTTCTTC.

The chain carries TRBV3-1 and TRBJ2-3; D gene ambiguous. Germline CDR1 reads LGHDT; CDR2 reads YNNKEL (reference sequence). The ends were cut back, 2 bases at V and 0 bases at J, with 12 bases in the middle. This CDR3 is 16 amino acids long. CDR3 loop: CASSQNPTSSTDTQYF. CDR3 nucleotides: TGTGCCAGCAGCCAAAATCCGACCTCTAGCACAGATACGCAGTATTTT.